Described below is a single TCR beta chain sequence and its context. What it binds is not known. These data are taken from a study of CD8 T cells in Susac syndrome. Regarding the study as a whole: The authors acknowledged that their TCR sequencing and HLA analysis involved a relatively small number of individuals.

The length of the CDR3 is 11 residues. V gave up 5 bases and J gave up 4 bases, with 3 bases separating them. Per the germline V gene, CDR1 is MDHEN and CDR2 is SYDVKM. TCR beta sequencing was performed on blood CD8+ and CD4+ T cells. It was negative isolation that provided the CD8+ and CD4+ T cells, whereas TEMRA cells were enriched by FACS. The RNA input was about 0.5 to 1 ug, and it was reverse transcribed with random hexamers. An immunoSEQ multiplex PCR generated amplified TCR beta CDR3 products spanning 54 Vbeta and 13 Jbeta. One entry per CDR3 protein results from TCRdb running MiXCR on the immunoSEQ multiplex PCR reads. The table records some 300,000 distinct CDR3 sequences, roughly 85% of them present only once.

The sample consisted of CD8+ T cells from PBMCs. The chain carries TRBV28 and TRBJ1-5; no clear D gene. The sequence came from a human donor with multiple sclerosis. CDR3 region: CASSGNQPQHF. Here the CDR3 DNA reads TGTGCCAGCAGTGGTAATCAGCCCCAGCATTTT.